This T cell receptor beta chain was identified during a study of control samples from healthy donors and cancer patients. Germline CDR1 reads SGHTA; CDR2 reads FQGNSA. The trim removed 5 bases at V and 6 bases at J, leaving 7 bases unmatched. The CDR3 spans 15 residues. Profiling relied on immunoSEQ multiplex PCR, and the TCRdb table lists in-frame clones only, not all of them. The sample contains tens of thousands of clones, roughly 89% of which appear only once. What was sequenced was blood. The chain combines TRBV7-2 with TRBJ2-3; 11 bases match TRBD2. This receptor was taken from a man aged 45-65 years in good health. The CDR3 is CASSLSGGAGDTQYF. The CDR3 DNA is TGTGCCAGCAGCCTTAGCGGGGGGGCAGGTGATACGCAGTATTTT.